A selection of T cell receptor beta chains follows, all from one sample in a study of blood T cell repertoires in COVID-19. The protocol was immunoSEQ multiplex PCR, while the TCRdb copy is restricted to in-frame clones and leaves out a portion. The sample comprises 250,000 or so clones, more than 80% of which are singletons, and about 2.5% rests with the top ten. Sequenced material: peripheral blood. These receptors all stem from a man aged 30-40 years with COVID-19, enrolled during active disease. Both conserved end residues are part of each CDR3. Each record gives: D gene, clone size, J gene, V gene, CDR3 DNA, CDR3 protein. The D gene is left open where the match is weak. Clone size, where shown, is once, few, many, or a class for clones that have expanded.

>.|.|TRBJ1-2|TRBV19
TGTGCCAGTACCCCGGACAGTACCTACGGCTACACCTTC
CASTPDSTYGYTF
>.|few|TRBJ2-7|TRBV5-1
TGCGCCAGCAGCTTGGGACGAGGGTCTGGCGACGAGCAGTACTTC
CASSLGRGSGDEQYF
>TRBD1|.|TRBJ2-7|TRBV6-2/TRBV6-3
TGTGCCAGCAGTTTCGGGACAGACTTCTACGAGCAGTACTTC
CASSFGTDFYEQYF
>TRBD2|.|TRBJ2-1|TRBV5-4
TGTGCCAGCAGCTCGGGACTAGCGGGGGGCGGGAATGAGCAGTTCTTC
CASSSGLAGGGNEQFF
>.|.|TRBJ1-5|TRBV19
TGTGCCAGTAGTATTCAGTCTTATAGCAATCAGCCCCAGCATTTT
CASSIQSYSNQPQHF
>.|once|TRBJ1-2|TRBV11-2
TGTGCCAGCAGCTTAGGGCAGACTAACTATGGCTACACCTTC
CASSLGQTNYGYTF
>.|.|TRBJ1-4|TRBV19
TGTGCCAGTACTTTCGTGGCAGGCTCTAATGAAAAACTGTTTTTT
CASTFVAGSNEKLFF
>TRBD2|.|TRBJ2-7|TRBV7-9
TGTGCCAGCAGCTTAAAGGCAGCGGGAGATTACGAGCAGTACTTC
CASSLKAAGDYEQYF
>TRBD2|.|TRBJ2-7|TRBV7-2
TGTGCCAGCAGCTCGCCGGGACTAGCGGGAGGGCTCTCCTACGAGCAGTACTTC
CASSSPGLAGGLSYEQYF
>TRBD1|.|TRBJ1-1|TRBV27
TGTGCCAGCAGTTCCGGGACAGGGGGCACTGAAGCTTTCTTT
CASSSGTGGTEAFF
>TRBD1|.|TRBJ2-7|TRBV7-9
TGTGCCAGCAGTCGGAACCGGGACAGGGCTTCCTACGAGCAGTACTTC
CASSRNRDRASYEQYF
>TRBD2|.|TRBJ2-6|TRBV28
TGTGCCAGCAGCTCCGGGACTAGCGGCTCTGGGGCCAACGTCCTGACTTTC
CASSSGTSGSGANVLTF
>TRBD1|.|TRBJ1-1|TRBV6-1
TGTGCCAGCAGTGAAATAGGGGGCAGAAGGAACACTGAAGCTTTCTTT
CASSEIGGRRNTEAFF
>.|.|TRBJ1-1|TRBV7-9
TGTGCCAGCAGCTCAGAGACAAGTGAAGCTTTCTTT
CASSSETSEAFF
>TRBD2|.|TRBJ2-1|TRBV9
TGTGCCAGCAGCGGCAGAAGAGGACTAGCGGGATCCTTATCTTCATACAATGAGCAGTTCTTC
CASSGRRGLAGSLSSYNEQFF
>TRBD2|.|TRBJ2-1|TRBV6-5
TGTGCCAGCAGTCCCGGGACTACCTATAATGAGCAGTTCTTC
CASSPGTTYNEQFF
>.|.|TRBJ2-1|TRBV5-5
TGTGCCAGCAGCTTGTCCTGGACTTCTTACAATGAGCAGTTCTTC
CASSLSWTSYNEQFF
>.|.|TRBJ2-1|TRBV6-2/TRBV6-3
TGTGCCAGCAGTTTACTAGTCCCCTCCTACAATGAGCAGTTCTTC
CASSLLVPSYNEQFF
>TRBD1|.|TRBJ1-5|TRBV19
TGTGCCAGCCGGGACAGGGGGCACGGCAATCAGCCCCAGCATTTT
CASRDRGHGNQPQHF
>.|.|TRBJ1-5|TRBV30
TGTGCCTGGAGTGCGGGGGGGATCTTTCAGCCCCAGCATTTT
CAWSAGGIFQPQHF
>.|.|TRBJ1-2|TRBV3-1/TRBV3-2
TGTGCCAGCAGCCAATCACAGGGCCGGTATGGCTACACCTTC
CASSQSQGRYGYTF
>TRBD2|once|TRBJ2-3|TRBV28
TGTGCCAGCCCACCGGGGACGGGAGGGCGCACAGATACGCAGTATTTT
CASPPGTGGRTDTQYF
>TRBD1|.|TRBJ2-1|TRBV5-1
TGCGCCAGCAGCCTCCGCGGGACAGGGCCAAATGAGCAGTTCTTC
CASSLRGTGPNEQFF
>.|.|TRBJ1-1|TRBV2
TGTGCCAGCAGGGGGCAGAGCCTGAACACTGAAGCTTTCTTT
CASRGQSLNTEAFF
>TRBD1|.|TRBJ2-7|TRBV27
TGTGCCAGCAGTCCGGGGACAGGCTACGAGCAGTACTTC
CASSPGTGYEQYF
>.|.|TRBJ2-4|TRBV20-1
TGCAGTGCTAGTCAGCAGGGGTTAGTCAAAAACATTCAGTACTTC
CSASQQGLVKNIQYF
>.|.|TRBJ1-2|TRBV10-3
TGTGCCATCAGTGAGTCTGGGGGAAGGGGGAGAGACTATGGCTACACCTTC
CAISESGGRGRDYGYTF
>.|few|TRBJ1-5|TRBV5-8
TGTGCCAGCAGCTTGGCTGGGGCAGGGGAACAGCCCCAGCATTTT
CASSLAGAGEQPQHF
>TRBD1|.|TRBJ2-7|TRBV30
TGTGCCTGGAGTGGGAGCTCGACAGGGGTCTACGAGCAGTACTTC
CAWSGSSTGVYEQYF
>.|once|TRBJ1-5|TRBV4-2
TGTGCCAGCAGCCAAGATAAAGGAGATCAGCCCCAGCATTTT
CASSQDKGDQPQHF
>.|.|TRBJ2-1|TRBV27
TGTGCCAGCAGTTCCCGGCTGCGGGAATGGGACAATGAGCAGTTCTTC
CASSSRLREWDNEQFF
>.|.|TRBJ1-1|TRBV7-3
TGTGCCAGCAGCTCCGACGCGGGTGCTGAAGCTTTCTTT
CASSSDAGAEAFF
>.|.|TRBJ1-1|TRBV6-2/TRBV6-3
TGTGCCAGCAGTTACCTACTAGGCAGTTCCGAGGCTTTCTTT
CASSYLLGSSEAFF
>.|.|TRBJ2-5|TRBV11-2
TGTGCCAGCAGCTTATTTTCAGGGGGGGAGACCCAGTACTTC
CASSLFSGGETQYF